Sequencing of this TCR beta chain was carried out in a study of CD8+ T cells in alopecia areata. Turning to the study itself: Those treated were given oral tofacitinib at 5 to 10 mg twice daily.

Regarding the study as a whole: The study found that many expanded lesional clones persisted in scalp and blood during tofacitinib. Within the top 100, expanded CD8+ clones significantly decreased with tofacitinib, as did scalp clonality. Sequence data from scalp samples additionally include resident alphabeta T cells of normal skin.

RNA, once extracted, was reverse transcribed into cDNA for use as the sequencing template. Libraries were prepared by immunoSEQ multiplex PCR; TCRdb keeps only in-frame clonotypes and omits some of them. The sample has fewer than 110,000 clones, around 86% seen once. On this clone: Antigen unknown.

Documented treatment: oral pan-JAK inhibitor, 5-10 mg twice daily. CDR3 length: 20 residues. CDR1 and CDR2 from the germline V gene are MNHNS and SASEGT. The V gene end was trimmed by 0 bases and the J gene end by 0 bases; junction bases not matched to a gene: 14. The V gene is TRBV6-1, the J gene TRBJ2-3; 8 bases fit TRBD2. The specimen comprised CD8+ T cells sorted from blood, sampled between weeks 30 and 35, from a patient treated with tofacitinib. This sequence was found in a human donor with alopecia areata. The CDR3 nucleotides read TGTGCCAGCAGTGAAGCCAGATACACGAAGGGACTAGAAAGCACAGATACGCAGTATTTT. Encoded protein: CASSEARYTKGLESTDTQYF.